The TCR beta chain described here comes from a study of beta chain features in type 1 diabetes. What was sequenced were expressed TCRB transcripts, since all of the isolated RNA had been reverse transcribed. Sequencing was performed with immunoSEQ multiplex PCR; in TCRdb, only in-frame clones are kept and a portion is missing. The sample yields fewer than 550,000 clones, roughly 11% seen once. J lost 1 base, V lost 6 bases, and 2 bases had no gene match. The germline CDR1 and CDR2 sequences are SGHTA and FQGNSA. The CDR3 has 14 residues. This sequence was found in a young woman in good health. J is TRBJ2-2 and V is TRBV7-2; TRBD1 matches 7 bases. The sample comprised naive CD4+ T cells from blood. This CDR3 reads CASRGTVNTGELFF. Here the CDR3 DNA reads TGTGCCAGCAGAGGGACAGTGAACACCGGGGAGCTGTTTTTT.